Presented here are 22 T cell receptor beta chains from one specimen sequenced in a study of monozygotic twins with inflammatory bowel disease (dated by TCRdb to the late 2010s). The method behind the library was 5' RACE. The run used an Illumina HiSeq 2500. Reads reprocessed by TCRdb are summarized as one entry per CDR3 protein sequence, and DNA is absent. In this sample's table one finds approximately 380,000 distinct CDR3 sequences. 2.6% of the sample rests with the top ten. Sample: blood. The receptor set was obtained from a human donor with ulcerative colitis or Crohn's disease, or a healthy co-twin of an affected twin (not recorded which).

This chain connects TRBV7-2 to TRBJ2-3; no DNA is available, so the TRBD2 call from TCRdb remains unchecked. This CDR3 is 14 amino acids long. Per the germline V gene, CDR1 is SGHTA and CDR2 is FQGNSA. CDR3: CASSRTRDTDTQYF.

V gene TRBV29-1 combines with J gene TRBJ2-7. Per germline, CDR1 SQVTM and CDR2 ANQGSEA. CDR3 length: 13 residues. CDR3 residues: CSVGGGRSYEQYF.

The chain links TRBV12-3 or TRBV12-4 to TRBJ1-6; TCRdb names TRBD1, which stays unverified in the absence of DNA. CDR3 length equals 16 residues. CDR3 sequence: CASSGQGTHSGSPLHF.

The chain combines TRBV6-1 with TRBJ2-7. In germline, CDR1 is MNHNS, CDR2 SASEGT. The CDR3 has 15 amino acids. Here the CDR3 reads CASRRGVGVSYEQYF.

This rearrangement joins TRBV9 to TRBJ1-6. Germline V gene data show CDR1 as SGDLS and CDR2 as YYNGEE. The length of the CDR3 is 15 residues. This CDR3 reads CASSVEWFGNSPLHF.

Here the CDR3 reads CASSIAGRQETQYF. The chain carries TRBV19 and TRBJ2-5. Germline V gene lookup returns CDR1 LNHDA and CDR2 SQIVND (reference sequence). This CDR3 is 14 amino acids long.

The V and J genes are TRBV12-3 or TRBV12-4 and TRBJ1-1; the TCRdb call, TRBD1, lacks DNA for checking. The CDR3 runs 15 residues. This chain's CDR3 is CASKGGGAMNTEAFF.

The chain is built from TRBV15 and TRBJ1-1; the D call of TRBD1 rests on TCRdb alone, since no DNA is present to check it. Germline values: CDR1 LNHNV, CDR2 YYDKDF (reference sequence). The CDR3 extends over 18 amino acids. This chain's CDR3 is CATSRTRDRTFMNTEAFF.

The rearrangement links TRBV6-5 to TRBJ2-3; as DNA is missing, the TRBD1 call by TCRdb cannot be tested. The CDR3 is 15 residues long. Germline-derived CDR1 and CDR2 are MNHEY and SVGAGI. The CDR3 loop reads CASSYAGGRADTQYF.

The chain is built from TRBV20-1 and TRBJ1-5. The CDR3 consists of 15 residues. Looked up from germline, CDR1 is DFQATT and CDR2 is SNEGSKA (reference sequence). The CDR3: CSAGSGLRRSQPQHF.

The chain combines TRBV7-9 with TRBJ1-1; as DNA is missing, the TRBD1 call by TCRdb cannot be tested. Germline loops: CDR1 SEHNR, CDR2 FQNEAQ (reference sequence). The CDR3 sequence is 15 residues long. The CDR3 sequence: CASSADRGRVAEAFF.

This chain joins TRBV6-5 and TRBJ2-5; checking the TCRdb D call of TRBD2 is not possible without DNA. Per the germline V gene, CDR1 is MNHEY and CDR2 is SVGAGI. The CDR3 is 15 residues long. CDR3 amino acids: CASSWDPGLEKTQYF.

CDR3 sequence: CSARDYGGAFGELFF. This chain joins TRBV20-1 and TRBJ2-2; TCRdb returns TRBD2, unconfirmable since there is no DNA. CDR3 size: 15 residues. The germline gives CDR1 DFQATT, CDR2 SNEGSKA (reference sequence).

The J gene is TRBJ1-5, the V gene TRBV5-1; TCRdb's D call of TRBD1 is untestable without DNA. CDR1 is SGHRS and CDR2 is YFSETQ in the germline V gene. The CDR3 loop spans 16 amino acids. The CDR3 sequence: CASSPQAAGSNQPQHF. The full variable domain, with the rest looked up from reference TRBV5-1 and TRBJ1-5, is KAGVTQTPRYLIKTRGQQVTLSCSPISGHRSVSWYQQTPGQGLQFLFEYFSETQRNKGNFPGRFSGRQFSNSRSEMNVSTLELGDSALYLCASSPQAAGSNQPQHFGDGTRLSIL.

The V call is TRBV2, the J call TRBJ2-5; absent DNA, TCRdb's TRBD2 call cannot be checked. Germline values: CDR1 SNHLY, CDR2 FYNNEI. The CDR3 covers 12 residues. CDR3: CASRADQETQYF.

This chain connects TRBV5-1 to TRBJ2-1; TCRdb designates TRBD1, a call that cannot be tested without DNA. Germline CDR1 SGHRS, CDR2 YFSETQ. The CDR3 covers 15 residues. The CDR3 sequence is CASSLVQGEGDEQFF.

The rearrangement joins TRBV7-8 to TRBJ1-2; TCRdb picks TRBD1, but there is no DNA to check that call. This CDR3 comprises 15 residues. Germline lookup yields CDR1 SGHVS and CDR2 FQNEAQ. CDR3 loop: CASSLLDRTNYGYTF.

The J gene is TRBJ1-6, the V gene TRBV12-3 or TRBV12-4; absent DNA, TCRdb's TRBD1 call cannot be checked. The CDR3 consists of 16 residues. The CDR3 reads CASSFGDRAVYSPLHF.

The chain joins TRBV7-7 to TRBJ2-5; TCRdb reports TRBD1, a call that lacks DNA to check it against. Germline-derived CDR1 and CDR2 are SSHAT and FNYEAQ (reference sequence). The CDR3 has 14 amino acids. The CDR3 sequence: CASSKGQGKETQYF.

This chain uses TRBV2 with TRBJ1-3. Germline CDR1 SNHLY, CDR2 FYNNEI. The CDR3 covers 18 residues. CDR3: CASSEGRGRGRPGNTIYF.

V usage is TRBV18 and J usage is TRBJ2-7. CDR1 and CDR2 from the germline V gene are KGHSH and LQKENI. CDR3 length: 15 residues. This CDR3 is CASSFDVLPSYEQYF. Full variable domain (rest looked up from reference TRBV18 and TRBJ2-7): NAGVMQNPRHLVRRRGQEARLRCSPMKGHSHVYWYRQLPEEGLKFMVYLQKENIIDESGMPKERFSAEFPKEGPSILRIQQVVRGDSAAYFCASSFDVLPSYEQYFGPGTRLTVT.

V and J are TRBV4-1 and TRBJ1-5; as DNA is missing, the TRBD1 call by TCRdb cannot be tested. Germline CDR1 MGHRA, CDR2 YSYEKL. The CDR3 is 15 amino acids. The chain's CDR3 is CASSQDGGVDQPQHF.